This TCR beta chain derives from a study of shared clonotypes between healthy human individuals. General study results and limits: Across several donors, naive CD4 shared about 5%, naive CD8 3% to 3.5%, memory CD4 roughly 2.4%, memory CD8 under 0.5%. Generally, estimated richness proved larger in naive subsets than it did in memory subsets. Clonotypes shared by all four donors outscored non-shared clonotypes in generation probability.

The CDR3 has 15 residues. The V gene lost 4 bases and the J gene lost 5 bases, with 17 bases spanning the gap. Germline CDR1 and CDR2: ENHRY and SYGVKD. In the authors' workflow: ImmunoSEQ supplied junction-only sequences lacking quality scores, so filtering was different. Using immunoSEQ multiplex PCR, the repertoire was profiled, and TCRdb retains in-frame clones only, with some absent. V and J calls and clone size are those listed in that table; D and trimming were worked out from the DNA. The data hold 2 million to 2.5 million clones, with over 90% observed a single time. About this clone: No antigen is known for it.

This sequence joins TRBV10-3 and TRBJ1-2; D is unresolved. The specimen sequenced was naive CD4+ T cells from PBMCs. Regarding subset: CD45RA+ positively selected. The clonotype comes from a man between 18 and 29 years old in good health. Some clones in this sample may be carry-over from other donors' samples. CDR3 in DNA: TGTGCCATCAGTGGAGGGAAACCGGAGTGGTATGGCTACACCTTC. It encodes CAISGGKPEWYGYTF.